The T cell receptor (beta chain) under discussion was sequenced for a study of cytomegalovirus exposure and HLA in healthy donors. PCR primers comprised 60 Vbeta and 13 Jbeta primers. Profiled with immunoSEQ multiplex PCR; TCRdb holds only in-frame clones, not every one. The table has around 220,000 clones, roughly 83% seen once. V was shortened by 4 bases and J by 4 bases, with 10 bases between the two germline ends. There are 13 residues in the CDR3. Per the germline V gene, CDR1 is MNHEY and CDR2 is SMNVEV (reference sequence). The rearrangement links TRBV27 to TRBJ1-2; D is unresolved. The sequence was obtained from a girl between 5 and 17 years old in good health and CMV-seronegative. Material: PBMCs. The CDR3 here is CASSSGWSYGYTF. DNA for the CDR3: TGTGCCAGCAGTTCGGGGTGGAGCTATGGCTACACCTTC.